The 2 T cell receptor beta chains below come from one sample, sequenced in a study of early stage breast cancer tumors. Profiling relied on immunoSEQ multiplex PCR, and the TCRdb table lists in-frame clones only, not all of them. The sample contains some 21,000 clones, about 78% of which appear only once. What was sequenced was blood. The receptors here all came from a person aged 55 to 70 with breast cancer.

J is TRBJ2-7 and V is TRBV5-1; D possibly uses TRBD1 or TRBD2 (5 bases each). V was clipped by 5 bases and J by 1 base, with 13 bases between them. CDR3 length: 14 amino acids. Germline V gives CDR1 SGHRS, CDR2 YFSETQ. CDR3 nucleotides: TGCGCCAGCAGTCCAGAGTGGGGGTCCTACGAGCAGTACTTC. Its protein is CASSPEWGSYEQYF.

J is TRBJ1-2 and V is TRBV5-6; D uncertain. Germline V lookup: CDR1 SGHDT, CDR2 YYEEEE. The CDR3 has 15 residues. V dropped 0 bases and J dropped 2 bases, with 11 bases sitting between them. The CDR3 bases are TGTGCCAGCAGCTTGGAACAGACGGTCAACTATGGCTACACCTTC. Its translation: CASSLEQTVNYGYTF.